This T cell receptor (beta chain) comes out of a study of blood T cell repertoires in COVID-19. At the level of the study: Spain, Italy and the United States supplied samples that represented acute and convalescent COVID-19. Sample material is recorded as cDNA or gDNA derived from T cells, B-cell-depleted T cells, or PBMCs.

This CDR3 is built from 15 residues. CDR1 is SGHNT and CDR2 is YYREEE in the germline V gene (reference sequence). Trimming stripped 4 bases from V and 8 bases from J, with 21 bases between. Methods used by the authors: Reference gene primer amplification in the assay estimated nucleated cell counts. Data came from immunoSEQ multiplex PCR; TCRdb stores just in-frame clones and leaves some out. That table supplies the V and J calls and clone size; D and trimming were determined from the DNA. The data contain around 170,000 clones, roughly four fifths of them singletons. Sequenced sample: peripheral blood. The chain joins TRBV5-4 to TRBJ1-2, with D maybe TRBD1 (6 bases). This clonotype was sampled from a woman between 40 and 55 years old with acute or convalescent COVID-19. This CDR3 reads CASSPSVGTFEGYTF. CDR3 sequence (DNA): TGTGCCAGCAGCCCCAGCGTAGGGACATTTGAAGGCTACACCTTC. Full variable domain (remainder filled in from reference TRBV5-4 and TRBJ1-2): ETGVTQSPTHLIKTRGQQVTLRCSSQSGHNTVSWYQQALGQGPQFIFQYYREEENGRGNFPPRFSGLQFPNYSSELNVNALELDDSALYLCASSPSVGTFEGYTFGSGTRLTVV.